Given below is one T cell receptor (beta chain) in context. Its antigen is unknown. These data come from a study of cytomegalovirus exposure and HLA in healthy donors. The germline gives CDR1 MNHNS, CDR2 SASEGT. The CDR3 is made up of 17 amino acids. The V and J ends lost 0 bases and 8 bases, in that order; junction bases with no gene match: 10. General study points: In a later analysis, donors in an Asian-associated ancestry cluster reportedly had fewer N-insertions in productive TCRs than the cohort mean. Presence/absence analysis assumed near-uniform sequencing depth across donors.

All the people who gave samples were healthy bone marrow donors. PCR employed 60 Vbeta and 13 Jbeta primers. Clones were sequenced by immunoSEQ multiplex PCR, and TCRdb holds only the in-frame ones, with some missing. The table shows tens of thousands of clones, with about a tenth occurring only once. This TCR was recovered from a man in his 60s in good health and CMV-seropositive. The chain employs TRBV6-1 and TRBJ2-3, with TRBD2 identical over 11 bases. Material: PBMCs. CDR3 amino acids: CASSEALAGAAGGTQYF. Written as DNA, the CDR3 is TGTGCCAGCAGTGAAGCACTAGCGGGAGCGGCAGGAGGTACGCAGTATTTT.